These 17 T cell receptor beta chains share one sample of origin, sequenced in a study of T-cell reconstitution after alpha-beta-depleted transplantation in children. For TCRbeta, the library was prepared with unique molecular identifiers. TCRdb itself ran the PCR reads through MiXCR, one entry per CDR3 protein. The table records approximately 400,000 distinct CDR3 sequences, 16% of them present only once. The source was PBMCs, mostly from graft donor cells, collected 360 days after TCRalphabeta/CD19-depleted stem cell transplant. The receptors stem from a boy under three years old who had a stem cell transplant for Wiskott-Aldrich syndrome, so the T cells may come from the graft donor.

This clonotype was picked up a small number of times. The V call is TRBV4-3, the J call TRBJ2-5; perhaps TRBD1 as D (6 bases). The CDR3 sequence is 17 residues long. Germline loops: CDR1 LGHNA, CDR2 YSLEER. V was pared by 0 bases and J by 1 base, with 15 bases between. CDR3 DNA sequence: TGCGCCAGCAGCCAAGATGTAACTAGGGGGTTCCAAGAGACCCAGTACTTC. It encodes CASSQDVTRGFQETQYF.

The rearrangement uses TRBV5-1 and TRBJ1-6; 9 nucleotides agree with TRBD1. CDR1 is SGHRS, CDR2 YFSETQ, per germline. This CDR3 spans 16 amino acids. Germline trimming cut 0 bases from V and 9 bases from J; bases unmatched to any gene: 7. The CDR3 nucleotides are TGCGCCAGCAGCTTGGTCTCCGGGACAGGGAGTTCACCCCTCCACTTT. This encodes CASSLVSGTGSSPLHF.

The rearrangement joins TRBV7-6 to TRBJ2-5, with D perhaps TRBD2 (7 bases). The CDR3 is 16 amino acids. Germline values: CDR1 SGHVS, CDR2 FNYEAQ. Between the trimmed V and J ends, which lost 1 base and 2 bases, there was a span of 14 bases. The CDR3 DNA reads as TGTGCCAGCAGCTTAGTAGGTGGGGGGGCGCAAGAGACCCAGTACTTC. Its translation is CASSLVGGGAQETQYF.

This clonotype was recorded many times. The CDR3 nucleotides read TGTGCCAGCAGCCTGACTGGAGGCTATGGCTACACCTTC. Its translation is CASSLTGGYGYTF. The gene calls are TRBV12-3 or TRBV12-4 and TRBJ1-2; no definite D call. The length of the CDR3 is 13 residues. V lost 6 bases and J lost 4, with 12 bases in between.

V is TRBV12-3 or TRBV12-4 and J is TRBJ2-6; no clear D. CDR3 length: 16 residues. V lost 5 bases to trimming and J lost 1 base, with 12 bases between them. CDR3 sequence: CASSPSRFSGANVLTF. The DNA for the CDR3 is TGTGCCAGCAGTCCCTCCAGGTTTTCTGGGGCCAACGTCCTGACTTTC.

The chain has TRBV20-1 and TRBJ2-1; the D gene is possibly TRBD2 (5 bases). Germline assignment: CDR1 DFQATT and CDR2 SNEGSKA (reference sequence). The CDR3 covers 12 residues. V lost 7 bases and J 0 bases, leaving 7 bases between the germline ends. CDR3 DNA sequence: TGCAGTGGAGGGATCTCCTACAATGAGCAGTTCTTC. Its protein is CSGGISYNEQFF.

This clonotype was seen just once. The gene calls are TRBV30 and TRBJ2-5, with 7 bases that match TRBD1. Germline-derived CDR1 and CDR2 are GTSNPN and SVGIG (reference sequence). The CDR3 has 14 amino acids. V shed 3 bases, J shed 1 base, and the junction held 5 bases outside the gene matches. The CDR3 loop is CAWSLGQLQETQYF. The DNA for the CDR3 is TGTGCCTGGAGCCTGGGACAGCTCCAAGAGACCCAGTACTTC.

Of note for this clonotype: One end of the junction fails to match germline, which may point to a read error. The rearrangement links TRBV14 to TRBJ1-1; D call uncertain. The CDR3 contains 16 residues. Germline V CDR1 and CDR2: SGHDN, FVKESK. CDR3 sequence reads: CVSSQASGLGGTEAFF. The CDR3 coding sequence is TGTGTCAGCAGCCAAGCAAGCGGCCTGGGAGGCACTGAAGCTTTCTTT.

This clonotype was picked up a small number of times. The rearrangement uses TRBV20-1 and TRBJ2-5; D perhaps matches TRBD2 (6 bases). Germline CDR1 DFQATT, CDR2 SNEGSKA (reference sequence). V lost 6 bases and J 3 bases, leaving 14 bases between the germline ends. The CDR3 contains 13 residues. CDR3 sequence: CSARDPLKETQYF. The DNA of the CDR3 is TGCAGTGCGCGGGACCCTTTAAAAGAGACCCAGTACTTC.

This clonotype was seen many times. The chain employs TRBV12-3 or TRBV12-4 and TRBJ1-4; D uncertain. V was cut by 3 bases and J by 5 bases, with 1 base left in between. The CDR3 length is 11 residues. CDR3 amino acids: CASSFNEKLFF. The CDR3 DNA reads TGTGCCAGCAGTTTCAATGAAAAACTGTTTTTT.

At least ten counts were recorded for this clonotype. The V gene is TRBV7-9, the J gene TRBJ2-2; D gene uncertain. Trimming stripped 1 base from V and 7 bases from J, with 4 bases between. The germline gives CDR1 SEHNR, CDR2 FQNEAQ (reference sequence). This CDR3 has 12 amino acids. CDR3 nucleotides: TGTGCCAGCAGCTTAGAGGGCGGGGAGCTGTTTTTT. Translation: CASSLEGGELFF.

V is TRBV12-3 or TRBV12-4 and J is TRBJ1-5; 8 nucleotides match TRBD1. V lost 3 bases, J lost 5 bases, and 3 bases stayed unmatched. CDR3 length: 14 amino acids. CDR3 loop: CASSFRGHDQPQHF. The CDR3 DNA reads as TGTGCCAGCAGTTTCAGGGGGCACGATCAGCCCCAGCATTTT.

The chain employs TRBV5-6 and TRBJ2-5; a weak D match, TRBD2 (5 bases). V was pared by 1 base and J by 0 bases, with 7 bases between. Germline CDR1 SGHDT, CDR2 YYEEEE. The CDR3 is made up of 14 amino acids. CDR3 residues: CASSLIGDQETQYF. CDR3 sequence (DNA): TGTGCCAGCAGCTTGATCGGGGACCAAGAGACCCAGTACTTC.

V usage is TRBV28 and J usage is TRBJ2-7, with no clear D. CDR3 length: 15 residues. Trimming shortened V by 4 bases and J by 0 bases, and 13 bases separated the two germline ends. Germline V gene data show CDR1 as MDHEN and CDR2 as SYDVKM. The CDR3 here is CASSSPGLLSYEQYF. For the CDR3, the DNA is TGTGCCAGCAGTTCCCCCGGCCTCCTCTCCTACGAGCAGTACTTC.

For the CDR3, the DNA is TGTGCCACCAGTGATTCCGGGACTAGCGGGAGTGGCTCCTACAATGAGCAGTTCTTC. Residues: CATSDSGTSGSGSYNEQFF. The V gene is TRBV24-1, the J gene TRBJ2-1, with 14 bases identical to TRBD2. The CDR3 is 19 amino acids. Germline values: CDR1 KGHDR, CDR2 SFDVKD. The V segment lost 2 bases and the J segment 0 bases; nucleotides outside the gene matches: 5.

This clonotype was counted between two and nine times. J is TRBJ2-5 and V is TRBV12-3 or TRBV12-4; D is tentatively TRBD1 or TRBD2 (5 bases each). V gave up 3 bases and J gave up 1 base, with 9 bases separating them. CDR3 size: 14 residues. CDR3 sequence: CASSLGEPQETQYF. The CDR3 DNA reads as TGTGCCAGCAGTTTGGGGGAACCCCAAGAGACCCAGTACTTC.

The J gene is TRBJ2-2, the V gene TRBV30, with D possibly TRBD2 on 6 matching bases. CDR1 is GTSNPN and CDR2 is SVGIG in the germline V gene (reference sequence). Trimming cost V 3 bases and J 4 bases, with 6 bases left between them. The CDR3 consists of 12 residues. The CDR3 region has the DNA TGTGCCTGGAGGGGGGGCACCGGGGAGCTGTTTTTT. Protein sequence: CAWRGGTGELFF. Combining the CDR3 with reference TRBV30 and TRBJ2-2 gives the whole variable domain SQTIHQWPATLVQPVGSPLSLECTVEGTSNPNLYWYRQAAGRGLQLLFYSVGIGQISSEVPQNLSASRPQDRQFILSSKKLLLSDSGFYLCAWRGGTGELFFGEGSRLTVL.